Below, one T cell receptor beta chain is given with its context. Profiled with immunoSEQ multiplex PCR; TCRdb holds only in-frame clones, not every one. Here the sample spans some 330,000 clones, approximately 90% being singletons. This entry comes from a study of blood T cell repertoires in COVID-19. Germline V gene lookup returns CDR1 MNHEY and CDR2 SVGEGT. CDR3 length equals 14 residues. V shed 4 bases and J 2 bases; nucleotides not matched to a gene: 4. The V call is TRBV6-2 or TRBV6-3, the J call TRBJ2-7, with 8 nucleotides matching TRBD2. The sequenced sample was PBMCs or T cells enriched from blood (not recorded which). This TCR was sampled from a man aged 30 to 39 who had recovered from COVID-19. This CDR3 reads CASSWAGGAYEQYF. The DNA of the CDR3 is TGTGCCAGCAGTTGGGCGGGGGGAGCCTACGAGCAGTACTTC.